This T cell receptor (beta chain) emerged from a study of cytomegalovirus exposure and HLA in healthy donors (dated by TCRdb to between 2016 and 2019). At the level of the whole study: According to a later analysis, one platform produced both the 110 or so validation repertoires and the 670 or so repertoires of the first cohort. The study was designed to test whether signatures of past pathogen exposure could be identified by cataloging public T cell receptors. In addition to the first cohort of 650 to 800 subjects, a separate validation cohort of approximately 130 different subjects was used. To predict cytomegalovirus infection status, the study brought together high-throughput TCR immunosequencing, statistical association of individual TCRs with disease status, and machine learning. General study outcomes and caveats: The study gave a list of about 160 TCR beta chains associated with cytomegalovirus. Most TCR sequences were observed very rarely across donors, whereas some public TCRs were present in many individuals. The classifier was reported to diagnose cytomegalovirus status with high specificity and sensitivity in both the original and validation cohorts. In vitro tests confirmed that a few of the cytomegalovirus-associated TCR beta chains recognize cytomegalovirus antigens. According to the authors, the approach could potentially be generalized to other disease states and immunological phenotypes. In a later analysis, TCRs clustered in the first cohort were found to also tend to co-occur in the 120 validation repertoires, with 85% to 95% of cluster scores above 0. A later analysis had no HLA typing for the validation cohort, so co-occurrence there was scored across all 120 repertoires.

Libraries were prepared through the immunoSEQ multiplex PCR assay. In the paper's pipeline: A statistical classification framework was built to diagnose cytomegalovirus status from the catalog of TCR beta chain sequences. The source is immuneACCESS, and TCRdb retained only in-frame sequences with V and J called. Part of the clones is not carried over; for the studies checked, unresolved V genes explain less than half of this, and the remainder is unexplained. The V and J calls and the clone size are those of that table, but D and trimming were determined from the DNA. In all, the sample holds tens of thousands of clones, and approximately 91% of those were seen once. Jointly, the top ten make up around 2.1% of the sample. The donors belonged to the validation cohort of around 110 subjects, which was separate from the roughly 670-subject first cohort. Remarks on this clone: Its target antigen remains unknown. Base qualities are not recorded, but no much larger clone differs from it by a single base.

Sequenced input: PBMCs. This TCR was recovered from a man aged 25 to 40 in good health and CMV-seronegative.

Here is the DNA: TGTGCCAGCAGCGCCATTCTAAGGGCAGGGAAGAACACTGAAGCTTTCTTT. Its translation is CASSAILRAGKNTEAFF. This chain is built from TRBV9 and TRBJ1-1, with a weak D call of TRBD1 (5 bases match). Cut back by 3 bases and 1 base, the V and J ends lie 19 bases apart. From a lookup of the germline V gene, CDR1 and CDR2 are SGDLS and YYNGEE. The CDR3 contains 17 residues, cysteine and phenylalanine counted. The kept DNA is CDR3 alone, 51 bases in frame from the first base.